This TCR beta chain was observed in a study of blood T cells in healthy people across ages. Study-wide results and limits: Donors of long life had a larger count of naive CD4+ cells and greater diversity than aged donors. Possibly, changes in expanded clonotypes were confounded because donor CMV status was unknown.

Then a second PCR, running roughly 6 to 11 cycles, was carried out with a sample-barcoded 5' primer and a J-beta primer mix. TCRdb called the 5' RACE reads again in MiXCR, with one record for every CDR3 protein. In the table there are 550,000 to 650,000 distinct CDR3 sequences, about 28% of which are singletons. This clonotype was observed many times. Its antigen is currently unknown. V dropped 7 bases and J dropped 0 bases, with 10 bases sitting between them. The germline V gene has CDR1 MRHNA and CDR2 SNTAGT. This CDR3 is 14 amino acids long. Each individual donor underwent a draw of around 9.8 milliliters of peripheral blood.

Material for sequencing was blood. The J gene is TRBJ2-1, the V gene TRBV6-4; weak D call: TRBD1 (5 bases). The TCR comes from an elderly woman in good health. The CDR3 DNA follows: TGTGCCAGCACCGAAGGGGACTCCTACAATGAGCAGTTCTTC. This sequence encodes CASTEGDSYNEQFF.